One T cell receptor beta chain is described in this entry. No antigen is known for it. The data were obtained in a study of CD4 T cell repertoires in COVID-19. For the study at large: CFSE-low cells expanded nine to ten days with IL-2, then restimulated with other coronavirus spikes.

Donors had recovered from mild-to-severe COVID-19. Sequencing was performed with immunoSEQ multiplex PCR; in TCRdb, only in-frame clones are kept and a portion is missing. The table lists 65,000 to 95,000 clones, 83% of them singletons. The germline gives CDR1 MNHEY, CDR2 SMNVEV (reference sequence). Unmatched junction bases numbered 21, after V lost 2 bases and J lost 2 bases. This CDR3 spans 20 amino acids. Study conclusions and caveats: SARS-CoV and/or HKU1 spike cultures shared between roughly 6.5 and 28% of SARS-CoV-2 clonotypes.

The sequence was collected from a human donor who had COVID-19. V is TRBV27 and J is TRBJ2-7; 7 bases align to TRBD2. Source: CD4+ T cells from peripheral blood, taken after recovery from COVID-19. This CDR3 is CASSLMFPGLSAGDAYEQYF. CDR3 in DNA: TGTGCCAGCAGTTTAATGTTTCCGGGGCTAAGCGCGGGAGACGCCTACGAGCAGTACTTC.